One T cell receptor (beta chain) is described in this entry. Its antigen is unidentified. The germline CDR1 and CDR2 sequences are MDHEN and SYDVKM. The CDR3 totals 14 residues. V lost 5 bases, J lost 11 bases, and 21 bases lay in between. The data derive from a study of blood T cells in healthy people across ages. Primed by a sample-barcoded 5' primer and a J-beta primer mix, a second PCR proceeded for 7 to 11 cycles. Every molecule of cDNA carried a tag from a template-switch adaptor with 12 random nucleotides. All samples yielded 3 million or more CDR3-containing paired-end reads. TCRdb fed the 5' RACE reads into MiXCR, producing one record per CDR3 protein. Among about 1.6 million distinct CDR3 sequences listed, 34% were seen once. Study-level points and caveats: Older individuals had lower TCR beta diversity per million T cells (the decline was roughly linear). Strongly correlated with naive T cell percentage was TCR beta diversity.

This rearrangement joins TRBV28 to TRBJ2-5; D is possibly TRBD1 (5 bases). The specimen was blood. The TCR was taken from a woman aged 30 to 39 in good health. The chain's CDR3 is CASSILKGQILQYF. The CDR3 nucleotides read TGTGCCAGCAGTATCCTTAAGGGGCAGATTCTACAGTACTTC. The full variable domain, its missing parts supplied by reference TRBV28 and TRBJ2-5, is DVKVTQSSRYLVKRTGEKVFLECVQDMDHENMFWYRQDPGLGLRLIYFSYDVKMKEKGDIPEGYSVSREKKERFSLILESASTNQTSMYLCASSILKGQILQYFGPGTRLLVL.